This T cell receptor beta chain was recorded in a study of T cell changes during pregnancy in multiple sclerosis. Trimming shortened V by 3 bases and J by 4 bases, and 16 bases separated the two germline ends. CDR1 SGHKS and CDR2 YYEKEE come from the germline V gene (reference sequence). The CDR3 runs 15 residues. This table comes from immunoSEQ multiplex PCR, and its TCRdb copy is limited to in-frame clones, with some not included. The sample includes 90,000 to 120,000 clones, approximately 90% of them seen just once. V usage is TRBV5-5 and J usage is TRBJ1-2, with a possible D match to TRBD1 (5 bases). The sample consisted of peripheral blood, taken in the second trimester of pregnancy. This clonotype was sampled from a female donor with multiple sclerosis, enrolled in a pregnancy study. Here the CDR3 reads CASSSGQGLSYGYTF. The CDR3 DNA reads as TGTGCCAGCAGCTCAGGGCAGGGTTTGAGCTATGGCTACACCTTC.